One sample yielded the 3 T cell receptor beta chains listed below, sequenced in a study of control samples from healthy donors and cancer patients. TCRdb's table, derived via immunoSEQ multiplex PCR, lists solely in-frame clones and lacks some. The sample has approximately 120,000 clones, roughly 87% seen once. The specimen was blood. The origin of the receptors is a man between 18 and 29 years old in good health.

V usage is TRBV15 and J usage is TRBJ1-4; D remains unclear. V was clipped by 3 bases and J by 4 bases, with 15 bases between them. Germline loops: CDR1 LNHNV, CDR2 YYDKDF (reference sequence). The CDR3 has 16 amino acids. The CDR3 spells CATSSHLGRFNEKLFF. In DNA, the CDR3 is TGTGCCACCAGCAGTCACCTCGGACGCTTTAATGAAAAACTGTTTTTT. The full variable domain, completed using reference TRBV15 and TRBJ1-4, is DAMVIQNPRYQVTQFGKPVTLSCSQTLNHNVMYWYQQKSSQAPKLLFHYYDKDFNNEADTPDNFQSRRPNTSFCFLDIRSPGLGDTAMYLCATSSHLGRFNEKLFFGSGTQLSVL.

This sequence joins TRBV5-4 and TRBJ1-2, with a tentative D call TRBD1 (5 bases). V was shortened by 0 bases and J by 4 bases, with 13 bases between the two germline ends. CDR3 length equals 15 residues. Germline CDR1 reads SGHNT; CDR2 reads YYREEE (reference sequence). The CDR3 DNA follows: TGTGCCAGCAGCTTGGTTCGGGACCGGGGCTATGGCTACACCTTC. It is translated as CASSLVRDRGYGYTF.

V and J are TRBV5-1 and TRBJ1-1; TRBD1 matches 11 bases. The trim removed 4 bases at V and 4 bases at J, leaving 6 bases unmatched. This CDR3 comprises 15 residues. Germline CDR1 is SGHRS and CDR2 is YFSETQ. The DNA of the CDR3 is TGCGCCAGCAGCGCCGGGACAGGGGGATTCACTGAAGCTTTCTTT. It is translated as CASSAGTGGFTEAFF.